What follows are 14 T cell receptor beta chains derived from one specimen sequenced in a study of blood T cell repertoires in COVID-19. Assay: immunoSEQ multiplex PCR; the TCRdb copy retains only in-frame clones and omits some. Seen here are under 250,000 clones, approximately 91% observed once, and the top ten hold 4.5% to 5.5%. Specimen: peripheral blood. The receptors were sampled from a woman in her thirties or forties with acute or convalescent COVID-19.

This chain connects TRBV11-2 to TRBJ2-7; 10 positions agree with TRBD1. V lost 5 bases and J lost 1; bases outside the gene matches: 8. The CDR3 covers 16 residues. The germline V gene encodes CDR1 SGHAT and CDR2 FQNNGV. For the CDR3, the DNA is TGTGCCAGCAGCCCCCGGGACAGGGGTCGATCCTACGAGCAGTACGTC. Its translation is CASSPRDRGRSYEQYV.

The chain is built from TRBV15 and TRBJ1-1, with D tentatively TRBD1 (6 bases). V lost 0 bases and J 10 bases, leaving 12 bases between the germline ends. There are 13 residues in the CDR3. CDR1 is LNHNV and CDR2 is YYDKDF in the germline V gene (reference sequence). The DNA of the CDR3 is TGTGCCACCAGCAGAGATCCAGGGGATTCAGCTTTCTTT. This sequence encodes CATSRDPGDSAFF.

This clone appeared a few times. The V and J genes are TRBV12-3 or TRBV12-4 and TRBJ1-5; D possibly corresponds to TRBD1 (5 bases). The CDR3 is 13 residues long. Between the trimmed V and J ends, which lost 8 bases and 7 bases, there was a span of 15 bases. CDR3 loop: CASPPWRGQPQHF. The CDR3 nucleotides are TGTGCCAGCCCTCCTTGGAGGGGCCAGCCCCAGCATTTT.

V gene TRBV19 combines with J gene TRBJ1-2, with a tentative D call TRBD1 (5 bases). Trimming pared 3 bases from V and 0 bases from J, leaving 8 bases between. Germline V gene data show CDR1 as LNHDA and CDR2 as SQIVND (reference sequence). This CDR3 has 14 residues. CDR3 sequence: CASSIRVPNYGYTF. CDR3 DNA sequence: TGTGCCAGTAGTATCAGGGTCCCTAACTATGGCTACACCTTC.

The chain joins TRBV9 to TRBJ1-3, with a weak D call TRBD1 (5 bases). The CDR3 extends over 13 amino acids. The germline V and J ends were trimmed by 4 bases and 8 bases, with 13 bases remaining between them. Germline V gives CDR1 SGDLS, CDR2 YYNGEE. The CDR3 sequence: CASSLSREDTIYF. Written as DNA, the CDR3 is TGTGCCAGCAGCCTAAGCAGGGAAGACACCATATATTTT.

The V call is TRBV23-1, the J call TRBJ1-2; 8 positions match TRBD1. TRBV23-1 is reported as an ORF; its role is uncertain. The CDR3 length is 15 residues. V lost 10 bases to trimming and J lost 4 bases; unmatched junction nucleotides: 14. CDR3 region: CAIREVGQAVYGYTF. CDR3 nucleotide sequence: TGCGCCATCCGAGAAGTGGGACAGGCGGTCTATGGCTACACCTTC.

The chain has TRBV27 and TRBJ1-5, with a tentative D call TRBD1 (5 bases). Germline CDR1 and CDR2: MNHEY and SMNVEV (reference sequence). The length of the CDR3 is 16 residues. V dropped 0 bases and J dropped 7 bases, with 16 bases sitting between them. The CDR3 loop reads CASSLSSSGNGQPQHF. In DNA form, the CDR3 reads TGTGCCAGCAGTTTATCGTCATCAGGGAATGGGCAGCCCCAGCATTTT.

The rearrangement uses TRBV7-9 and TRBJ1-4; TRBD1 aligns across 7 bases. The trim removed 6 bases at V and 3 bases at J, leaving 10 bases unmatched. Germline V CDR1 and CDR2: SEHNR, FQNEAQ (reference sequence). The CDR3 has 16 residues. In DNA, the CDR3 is TGTGCCAGCAGGACCTCCCCCAGGGGGGCTAATGAAAAACTGTTTTTT. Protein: CASRTSPRGANEKLFF.

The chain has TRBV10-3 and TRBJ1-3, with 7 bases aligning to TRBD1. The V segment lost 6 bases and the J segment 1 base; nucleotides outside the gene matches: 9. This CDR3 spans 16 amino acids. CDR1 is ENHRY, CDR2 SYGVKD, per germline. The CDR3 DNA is TGTGCCATCAGCCCCGGGACAGAGGGGTCTGGAAACACCATATATTTT. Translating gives CAISPGTEGSGNTIYF.

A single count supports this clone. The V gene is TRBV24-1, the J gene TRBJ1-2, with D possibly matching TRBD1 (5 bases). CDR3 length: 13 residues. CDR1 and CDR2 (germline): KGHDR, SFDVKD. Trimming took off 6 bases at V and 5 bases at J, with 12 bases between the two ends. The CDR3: CATSPGTPYGYTF. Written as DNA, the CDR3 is TGTGCCACCAGTCCCGGGACTCCTTATGGCTACACCTTC.

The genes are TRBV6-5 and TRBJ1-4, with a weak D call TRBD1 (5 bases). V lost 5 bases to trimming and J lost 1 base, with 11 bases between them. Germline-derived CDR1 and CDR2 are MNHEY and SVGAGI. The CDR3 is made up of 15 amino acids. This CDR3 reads CASSIGGGTNEKLFF. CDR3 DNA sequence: TGTGCCAGCAGTATCGGCGGGGGAACTAATGAAAAACTGTTTTTT.

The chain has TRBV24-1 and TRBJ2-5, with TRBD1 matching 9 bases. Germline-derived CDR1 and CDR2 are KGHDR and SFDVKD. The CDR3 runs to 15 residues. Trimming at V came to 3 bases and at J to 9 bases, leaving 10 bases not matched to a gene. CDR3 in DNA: TGTGCCACCAGTGATCCCGGGACAGGGTCCCAGGCCCAGTACTTC. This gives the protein CATSDPGTGSQAQYF.

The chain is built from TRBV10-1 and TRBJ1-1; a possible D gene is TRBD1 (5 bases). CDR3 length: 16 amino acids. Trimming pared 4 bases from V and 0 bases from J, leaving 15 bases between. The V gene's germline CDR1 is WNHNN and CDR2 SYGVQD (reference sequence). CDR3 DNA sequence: TGCGCCAGCAGTGTAGGGGCCGGAGGGTTGAACACTGAAGCTTTCTTT. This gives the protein CASSVGAGGLNTEAFF.

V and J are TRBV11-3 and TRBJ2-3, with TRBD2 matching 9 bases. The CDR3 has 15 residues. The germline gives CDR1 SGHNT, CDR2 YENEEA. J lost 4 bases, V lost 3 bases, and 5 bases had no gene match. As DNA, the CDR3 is TGTGCCAGCAGCTTGAGCGGGGGGAAAGCAGATACGCAGTATTTT. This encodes CASSLSGGKADTQYF.